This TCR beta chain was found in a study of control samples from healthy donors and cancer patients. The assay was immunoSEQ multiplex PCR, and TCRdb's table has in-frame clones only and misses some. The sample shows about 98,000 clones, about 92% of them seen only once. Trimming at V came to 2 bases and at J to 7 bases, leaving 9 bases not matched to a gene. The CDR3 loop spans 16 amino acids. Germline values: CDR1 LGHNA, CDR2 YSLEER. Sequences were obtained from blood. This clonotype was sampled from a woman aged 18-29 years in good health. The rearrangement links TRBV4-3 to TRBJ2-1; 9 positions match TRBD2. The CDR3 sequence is CASSQFLAGSLNEQFF. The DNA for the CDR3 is TGCGCCAGCAGCCAATTTCTAGCGGGATCTCTTAATGAGCAGTTCTTC.